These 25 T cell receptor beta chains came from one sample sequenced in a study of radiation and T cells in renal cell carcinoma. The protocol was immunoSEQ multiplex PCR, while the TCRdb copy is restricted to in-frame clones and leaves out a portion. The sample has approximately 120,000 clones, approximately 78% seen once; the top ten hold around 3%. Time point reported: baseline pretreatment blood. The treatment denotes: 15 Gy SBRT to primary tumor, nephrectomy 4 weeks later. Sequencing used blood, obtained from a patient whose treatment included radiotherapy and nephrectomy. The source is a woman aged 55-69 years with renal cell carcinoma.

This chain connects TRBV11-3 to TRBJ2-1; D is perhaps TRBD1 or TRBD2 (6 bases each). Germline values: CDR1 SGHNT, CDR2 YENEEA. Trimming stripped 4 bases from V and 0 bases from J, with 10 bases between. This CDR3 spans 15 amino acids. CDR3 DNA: TGTGCCAGCAGCTATACGGGGGCCTCCTACAATGAGCAGTTCTTC. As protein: CASSYTGASYNEQFF.

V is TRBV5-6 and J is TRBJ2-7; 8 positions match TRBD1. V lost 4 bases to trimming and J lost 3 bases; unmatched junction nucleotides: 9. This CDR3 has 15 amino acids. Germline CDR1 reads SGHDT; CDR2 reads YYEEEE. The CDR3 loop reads CASSRQGITLYEQYF. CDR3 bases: TGTGCCAGCAGCCGACAGGGGATTACCCTCTACGAGCAGTACTTC.

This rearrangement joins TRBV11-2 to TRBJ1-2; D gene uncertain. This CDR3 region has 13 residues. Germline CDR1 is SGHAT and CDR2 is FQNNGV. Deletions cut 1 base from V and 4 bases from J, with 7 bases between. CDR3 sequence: CASSLGRGYGYTF. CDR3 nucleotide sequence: TGTGCCAGCAGCTTAGGGCGGGGCTATGGCTACACCTTC.

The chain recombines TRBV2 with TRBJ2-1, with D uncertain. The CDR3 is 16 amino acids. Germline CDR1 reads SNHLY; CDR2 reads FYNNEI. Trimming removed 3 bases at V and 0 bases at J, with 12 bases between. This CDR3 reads CASSEPPFSSYNEQFF. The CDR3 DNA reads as TGTGCCAGCAGTGAGCCGCCTTTCAGCTCCTACAATGAGCAGTTCTTC.

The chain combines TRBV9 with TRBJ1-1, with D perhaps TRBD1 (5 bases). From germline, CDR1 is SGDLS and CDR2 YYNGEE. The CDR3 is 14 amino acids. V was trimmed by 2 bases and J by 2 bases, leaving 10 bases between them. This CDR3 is CASSVGRRNTEAFF. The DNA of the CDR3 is TGTGCCAGCAGCGTGGGACGGAGAAACACTGAAGCTTTCTTT.

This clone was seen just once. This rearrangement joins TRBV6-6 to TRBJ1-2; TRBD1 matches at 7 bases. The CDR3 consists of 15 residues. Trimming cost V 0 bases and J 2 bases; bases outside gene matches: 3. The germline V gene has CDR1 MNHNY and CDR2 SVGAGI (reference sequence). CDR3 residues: CASSYSRTGNYGYTF. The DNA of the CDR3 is TGTGCCAGCAGTTACTCCAGGACAGGCAACTATGGCTACACCTTC.

As DNA, the CDR3 is TGCAGCACCCAAAGGGGGGGTCCCTCTTCTTATGGCTACACCTTC. Translating gives CSTQRGGPSSYGYTF. This chain joins TRBV29-1 and TRBJ1-2, with TRBD1 as a possible D gene (6 bases). V gave up 8 bases and J gave up 5 bases, with 24 bases separating them. CDR1 is SQVTM, CDR2 ANQGSEA, per germline. This CDR3 is built from 15 residues.

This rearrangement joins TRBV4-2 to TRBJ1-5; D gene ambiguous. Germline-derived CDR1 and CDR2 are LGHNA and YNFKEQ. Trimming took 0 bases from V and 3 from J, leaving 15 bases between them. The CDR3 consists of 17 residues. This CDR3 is CASSQDREQRINQPQHF. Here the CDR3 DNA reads TGTGCCAGCAGCCAAGATAGAGAACAGAGAATCAATCAGCCCCAGCATTTT.

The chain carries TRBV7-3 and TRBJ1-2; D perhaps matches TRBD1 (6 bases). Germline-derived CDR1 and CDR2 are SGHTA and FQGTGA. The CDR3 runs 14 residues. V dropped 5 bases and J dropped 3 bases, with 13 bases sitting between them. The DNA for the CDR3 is TGTGCCAGCAGCCCATCCCCAGGGGACTATGGCTACACCTTC. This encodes CASSPSPGDYGYTF.

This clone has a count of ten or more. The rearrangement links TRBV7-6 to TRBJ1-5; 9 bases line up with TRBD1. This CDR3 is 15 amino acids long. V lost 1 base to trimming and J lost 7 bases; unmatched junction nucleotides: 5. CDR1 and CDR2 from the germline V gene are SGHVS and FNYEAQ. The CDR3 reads CASSLDGTGSQPQHF. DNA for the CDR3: TGTGCCAGCAGCTTAGACGGGACAGGGAGCCAGCCCCAGCATTTT. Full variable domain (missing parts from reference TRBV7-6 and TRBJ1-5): GAGVSQSPRYKVTKRGQDVALRCDPISGHVSLYWYRQALGQGPEFLTYFNYEAQQDKSGLPNDRFSAERPEGSISTLTIQRTEQRDSAMYRCASSLDGTGSQPQHFGDGTRLSIL.

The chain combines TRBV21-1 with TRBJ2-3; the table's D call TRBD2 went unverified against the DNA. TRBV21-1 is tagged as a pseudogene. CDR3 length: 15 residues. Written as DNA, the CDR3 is TGTGCCAGCAGGCGACCGGGACTAGTGGTAGATACGCAGTATTTT. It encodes CASRRPGLVVDTQYF.

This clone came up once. The CDR3 sequence is CASSLPNYNSPLHF. Here the CDR3 DNA reads TGTGCCAGCAGCTTACCCAACTATAATTCACCCCTCCACTTT. This chain links TRBV7-2 with TRBJ1-6; D unresolved. The CDR3 runs to 14 residues. Germline V lookup: CDR1 SGHTA, CDR2 FQGNSA. V was shortened by 2 bases and J by 3 bases, with 5 bases between the two germline ends.

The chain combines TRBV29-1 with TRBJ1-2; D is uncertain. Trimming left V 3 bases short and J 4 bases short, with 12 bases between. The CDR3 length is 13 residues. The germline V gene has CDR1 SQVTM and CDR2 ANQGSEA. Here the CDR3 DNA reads TGCAGCGTTGATATCGCAGGAGGCTATGGCTACACCTTC. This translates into CSVDIAGGYGYTF.

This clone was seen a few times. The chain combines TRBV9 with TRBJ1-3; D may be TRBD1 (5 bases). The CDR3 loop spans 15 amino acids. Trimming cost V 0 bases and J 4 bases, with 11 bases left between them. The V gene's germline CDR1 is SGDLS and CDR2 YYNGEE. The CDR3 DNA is TGTGCCAGCAGCGTAGAGTGGGGCTCGGGAAACACCATATATTTT. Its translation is CASSVEWGSGNTIYF.

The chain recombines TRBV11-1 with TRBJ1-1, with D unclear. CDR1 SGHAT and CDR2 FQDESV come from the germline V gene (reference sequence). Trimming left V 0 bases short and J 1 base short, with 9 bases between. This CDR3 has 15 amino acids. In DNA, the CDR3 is TGTGCCAGCAGCTTAGCCCGGGCAACGAACACTGAAGCTTTCTTT. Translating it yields CASSLARATNTEAFF.

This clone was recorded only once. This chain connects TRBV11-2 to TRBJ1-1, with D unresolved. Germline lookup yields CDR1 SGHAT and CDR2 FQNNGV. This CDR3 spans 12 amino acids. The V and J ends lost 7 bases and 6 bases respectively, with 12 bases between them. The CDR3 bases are TGTGCCAGCACCACGTTAGGCTCTGAAGCTTTCTTT. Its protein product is CASTTLGSEAFF.

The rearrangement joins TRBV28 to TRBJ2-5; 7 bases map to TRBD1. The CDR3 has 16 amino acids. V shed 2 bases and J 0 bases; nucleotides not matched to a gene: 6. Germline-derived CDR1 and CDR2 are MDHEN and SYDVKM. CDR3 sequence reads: CASSLRGGPDQETQYF. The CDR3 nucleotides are TGTGCCAGCAGTTTAAGAGGGGGCCCAGACCAAGAGACCCAGTACTTC.

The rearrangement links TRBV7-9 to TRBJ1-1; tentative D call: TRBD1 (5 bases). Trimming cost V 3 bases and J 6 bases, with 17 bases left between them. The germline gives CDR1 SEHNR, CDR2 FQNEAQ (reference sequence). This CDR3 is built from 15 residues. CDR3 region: CASSFVGGVSPEAFF. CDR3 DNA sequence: TGTGCCAGCAGCTTTGTCGGGGGAGTGAGCCCTGAAGCTTTCTTT.

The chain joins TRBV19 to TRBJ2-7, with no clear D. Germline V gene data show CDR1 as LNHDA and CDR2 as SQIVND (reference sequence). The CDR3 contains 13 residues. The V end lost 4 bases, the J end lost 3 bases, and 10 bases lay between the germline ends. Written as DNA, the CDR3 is TGTGCCAGTAGTAATGGGCCGGGCTACGAGCAGTACTTC. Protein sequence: CASSNGPGYEQYF.

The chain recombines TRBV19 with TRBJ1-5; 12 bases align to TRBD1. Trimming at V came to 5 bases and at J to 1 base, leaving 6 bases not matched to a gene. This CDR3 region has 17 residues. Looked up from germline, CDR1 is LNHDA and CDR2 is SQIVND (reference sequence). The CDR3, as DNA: TGTGCCAGTAGTTCCGGGACAGGGGGCGCGAGCAATCAGCCCCAGCATTTT. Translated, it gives CASSSGTGGASNQPQHF.

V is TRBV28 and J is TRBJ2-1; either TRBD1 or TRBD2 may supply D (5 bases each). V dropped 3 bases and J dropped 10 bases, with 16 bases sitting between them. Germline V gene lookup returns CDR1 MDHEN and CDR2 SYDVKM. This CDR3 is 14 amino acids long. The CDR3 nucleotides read TGTGCCAGCAGTTTTGGCCTACGGGGCGACGAGCAGTTCTTC. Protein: CASSFGLRGDEQFF.

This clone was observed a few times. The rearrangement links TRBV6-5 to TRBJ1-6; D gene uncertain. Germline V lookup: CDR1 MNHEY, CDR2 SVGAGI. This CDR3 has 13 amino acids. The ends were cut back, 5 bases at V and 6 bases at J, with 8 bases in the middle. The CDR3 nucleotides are TGTGCCAGCAGTACCGCGGGTAATTCACCCCTCCACTTT. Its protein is CASSTAGNSPLHF.

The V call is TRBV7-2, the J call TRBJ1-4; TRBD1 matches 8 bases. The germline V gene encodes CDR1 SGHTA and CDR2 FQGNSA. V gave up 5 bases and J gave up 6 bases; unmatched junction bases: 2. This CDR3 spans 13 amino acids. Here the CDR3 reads CASSLDRDEKLFF. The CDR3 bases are TGTGCCAGCAGCCTGGACAGGGATGAAAAACTGTTTTTT.

In DNA, the CDR3 is TGTGCCAGCTCACCAAGTTCCGGAGATACGCAGTATTTT. This gives the protein CASSPSSGDTQYF. This chain joins TRBV18 and TRBJ2-3; unclear D gene. With 2 bases removed from V and 5 bases from J, the gap between germline ends came to 8 bases. Germline loops: CDR1 KGHSH, CDR2 LQKENI. The CDR3 extends over 13 amino acids.

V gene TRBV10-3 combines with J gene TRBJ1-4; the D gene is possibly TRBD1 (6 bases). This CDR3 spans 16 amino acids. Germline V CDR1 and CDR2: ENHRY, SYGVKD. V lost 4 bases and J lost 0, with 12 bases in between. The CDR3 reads CAISGGRLATNEKLFF. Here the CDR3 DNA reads TGTGCCATCAGTGGGGGGCGACTGGCAACTAATGAAAAACTGTTTTTT.